The clone carrying this T cell receptor (beta chain) was observed at least ten times. This specimen comes from a study of T-cell reconstitution after alpha-beta-depleted transplantation in children. The CDR3 spans 11 residues. Germline values: CDR1 MGHRA, CDR2 YSYEKL. Trimming removed 0 bases from V and 7 bases from J, with 1 base in between. Preparation of the TCRbeta library involved a method that used unique molecular identifiers. TCRdb re-derived calls from the PCR reads in MiXCR, one entry per CDR3 protein. The sample consists of around 250,000 distinct CDR3 sequences, more than 9% of them appearing once.

The clonotype comes from a human donor who donated a stem cell graft to a child with SCID. The specimen was PBMCs from the stem cell graft donor, collected from the stem cell graft. The J gene is TRBJ2-1, the V gene TRBV4-1; D remains ambiguous. CDR3: CASSQENEQFF. Here the CDR3 DNA reads TGCGCCAGCAGCCAAGAGAATGAGCAGTTCTTC.